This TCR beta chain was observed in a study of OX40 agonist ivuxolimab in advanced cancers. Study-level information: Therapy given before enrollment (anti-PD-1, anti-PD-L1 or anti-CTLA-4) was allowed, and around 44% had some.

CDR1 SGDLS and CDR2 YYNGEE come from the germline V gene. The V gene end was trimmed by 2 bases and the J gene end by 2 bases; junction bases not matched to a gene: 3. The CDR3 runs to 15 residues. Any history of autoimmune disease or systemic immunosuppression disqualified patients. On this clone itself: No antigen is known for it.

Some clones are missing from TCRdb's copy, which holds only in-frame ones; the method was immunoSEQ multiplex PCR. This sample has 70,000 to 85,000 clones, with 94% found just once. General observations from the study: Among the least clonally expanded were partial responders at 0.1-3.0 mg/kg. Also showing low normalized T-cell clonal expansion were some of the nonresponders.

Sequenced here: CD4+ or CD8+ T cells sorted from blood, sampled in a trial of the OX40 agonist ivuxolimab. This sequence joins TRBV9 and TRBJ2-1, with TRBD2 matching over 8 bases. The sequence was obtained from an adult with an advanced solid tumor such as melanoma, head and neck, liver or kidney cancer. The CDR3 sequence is CASSVSGTTYNEQFF. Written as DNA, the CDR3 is TGTGCCAGCAGCGTTAGCGGGACTACCTACAATGAGCAGTTCTTC.